This TCR beta chain was found in a study of brain metastases from non-small cell lung cancer. General study findings and limits: In about 60% of brain metastases, T-cell clones were expanded compared with matched primary tumors.

Assay: immunoSEQ multiplex PCR; the TCRdb copy retains only in-frame clones and omits some. The repertoire holds thousands of clones, with 70% to 90% as singletons. Concerning this clone itself: No antigen is known for it. At one boundary the junction diverges from the germline segment, which might be a read error.

Germline assignment: CDR1 LGHDT and CDR2 YNNKEL (reference sequence). The CDR3 covers 16 residues. This rearrangement joins TRBV3-1 (or the pseudogene TRBV3-2) to TRBJ2-3; perhaps TRBD2 as D (5 bases). This TCR was sampled from a donor aged 40 or older with non-small cell lung cancer. The sample was primary lung tumor tissue. The CDR3 sequence is CTSSLSAEGMTDTQYF. In DNA form, the CDR3 reads TGTACCAGCAGCCTCTCAGCGGAAGGAATGACAGATACGCAGTATTTT.